This TCR beta chain was observed in a study of a mutant IDH1 vaccine in newly diagnosed glioma. Data came from immunoSEQ multiplex PCR; TCRdb stores just in-frame clones and leaves some out. The data show 33,000 or so clones, roughly 79% seen once. Points on this clone: Antigen: not known.

Time point given: week 35, safety follow-up. The vaccine gave 300 ug of a 20-mer mutant IDH1 peptide subcutaneously per dose. During weeks 1, 3, 5, 7, 11, 15, 19 and 23, patients received eight vaccinations. The J segment lost 3 bases and the V segment lost 4 bases, leaving 6 bases of the junction unmatched. This CDR3 spans 15 amino acids. Germline loops: CDR1 MNHEY, CDR2 SMNVEV (reference sequence). The rearrangement links TRBV27 to TRBJ2-7, with TRBD1 identical over 10 bases. Sequenced here: PBMCs, sampled from a glioma patient whose treatment included an IDH1 peptide vaccine. This receptor was obtained from a woman aged 25 to 45 with glioma. Some clones in this sample may be carry-over from other donors' samples. DNA of the CDR3: TGTGCCAGCAGTTCAGGGACAGGGGCCGTCTACGAGCAGTACTTC. Amino acid sequence: CASSSGTGAVYEQYF.